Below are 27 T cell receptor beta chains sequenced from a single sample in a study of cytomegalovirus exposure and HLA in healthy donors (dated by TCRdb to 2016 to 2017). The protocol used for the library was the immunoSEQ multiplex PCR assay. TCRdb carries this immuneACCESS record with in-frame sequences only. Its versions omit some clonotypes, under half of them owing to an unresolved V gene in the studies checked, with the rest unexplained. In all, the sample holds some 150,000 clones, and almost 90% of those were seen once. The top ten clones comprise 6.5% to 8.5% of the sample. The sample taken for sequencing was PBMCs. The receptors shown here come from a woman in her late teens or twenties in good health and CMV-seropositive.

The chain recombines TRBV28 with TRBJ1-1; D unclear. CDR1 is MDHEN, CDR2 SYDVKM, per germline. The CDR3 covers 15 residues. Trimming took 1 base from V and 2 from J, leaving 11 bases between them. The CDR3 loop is CASSLSSVLNTEAFF. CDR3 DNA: TGTGCCAGCAGTTTATCCTCGGTTCTAAACACTGAAGCTTTCTTT.

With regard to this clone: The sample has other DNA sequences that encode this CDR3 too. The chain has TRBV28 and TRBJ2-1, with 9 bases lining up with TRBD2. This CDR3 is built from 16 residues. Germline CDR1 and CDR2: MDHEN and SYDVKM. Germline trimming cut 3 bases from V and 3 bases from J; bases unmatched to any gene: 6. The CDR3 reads CASSFGAGGLYNEQFF. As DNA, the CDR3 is TGTGCCAGCAGTTTTGGGGCGGGGGGGCTCTACAATGAGCAGTTCTTC.

DNA for the CDR3: TGTGCCTGCCCGTCGCTGAGCGGGAGAGGGTATGAGCAGTTCTTC. This sequence encodes CACPSLSGRGYEQFF. The chain carries TRBV30 and TRBJ2-1; 8 nucleotides agree with TRBD2. This CDR3 contains 15 residues. V was clipped by 6 bases and J by 8 bases; unmatched bases: 15. Germline CDR1 is GTSNPN and CDR2 is SVGIG (reference sequence).

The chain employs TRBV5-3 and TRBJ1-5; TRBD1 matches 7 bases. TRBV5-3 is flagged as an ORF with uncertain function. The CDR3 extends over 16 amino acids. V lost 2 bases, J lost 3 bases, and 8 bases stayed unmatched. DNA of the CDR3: TGTGCCAGAAGCTTAATTGGACAGGTGAACAATCAGCCCCAGCATTTT. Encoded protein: CARSLIGQVNNQPQHF.

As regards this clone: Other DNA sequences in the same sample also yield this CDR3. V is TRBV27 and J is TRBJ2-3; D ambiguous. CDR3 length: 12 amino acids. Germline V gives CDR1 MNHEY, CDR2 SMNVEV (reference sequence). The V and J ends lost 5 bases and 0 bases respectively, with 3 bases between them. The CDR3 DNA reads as TGTGCCAGCAGTCCGAGCACAGATACGCAGTATTTT. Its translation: CASSPSTDTQYF.

The CDR3 sequence is CAWTWGPDTEAFF. As DNA, the CDR3 is TGTGCCTGGACCTGGGGGCCGGACACTGAAGCTTTCTTT. This chain links TRBV30 with TRBJ1-1; TRBD1 is a possible D gene (6 bases). Per the germline V gene, CDR1 is GTSNPN and CDR2 is SVGIG (reference sequence). The CDR3 totals 13 residues. Trimming took off 4 bases at V and 3 bases at J, with 12 bases between the two ends. The complete variable domain, with remaining parts taken from reference TRBV30 and TRBJ1-1, reads SQTIHQWPATLVQPVGSPLSLECTVEGTSNPNLYWYRQAAGRGLQLLFYSVGIGQISSEVPQNLSASRPQDRQFILSSKKLLLSDSGFYLCAWTWGPDTEAFFGQGTRLTVV.

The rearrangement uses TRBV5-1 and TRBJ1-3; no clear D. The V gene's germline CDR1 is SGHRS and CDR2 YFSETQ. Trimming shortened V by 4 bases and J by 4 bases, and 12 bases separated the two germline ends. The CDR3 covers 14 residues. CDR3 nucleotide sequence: TGCGCCAGCAGCGCGGGTCAGGCAGGAAACACCATATATTTT. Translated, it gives CASSAGQAGNTIYF.

In DNA, the CDR3 is TGTGCCAGCAGCTTGGGCGGGACGGCGATGAACACTGAAGCTTTCTTT. It specifies CASSLGGTAMNTEAFF. The rearrangement uses TRBV5-4 and TRBJ1-1, with D possibly being TRBD1 (5 bases). Germline CDR1 and CDR2: SGHNT and YYREEE (reference sequence). This CDR3 contains 16 residues. Trimming stripped 0 bases from V and 0 bases from J, with 12 bases between.

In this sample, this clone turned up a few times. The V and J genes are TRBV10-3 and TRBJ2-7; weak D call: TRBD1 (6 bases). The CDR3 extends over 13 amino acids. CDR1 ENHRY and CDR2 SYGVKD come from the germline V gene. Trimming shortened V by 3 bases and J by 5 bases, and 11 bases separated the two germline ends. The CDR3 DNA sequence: TGTGCCATCAGTGACCAGGGGTTCCACGAGCAGTACTTC. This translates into CAISDQGFHEQYF.

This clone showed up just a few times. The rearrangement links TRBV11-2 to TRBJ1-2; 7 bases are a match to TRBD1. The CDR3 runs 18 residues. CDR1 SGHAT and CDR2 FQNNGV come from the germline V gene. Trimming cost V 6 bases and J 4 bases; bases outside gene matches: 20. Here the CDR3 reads CASRPATGVPPSLYGYTF. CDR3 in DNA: TGTGCCAGCAGACCAGCCACAGGGGTCCCTCCATCTCTCTATGGCTACACCTTC.

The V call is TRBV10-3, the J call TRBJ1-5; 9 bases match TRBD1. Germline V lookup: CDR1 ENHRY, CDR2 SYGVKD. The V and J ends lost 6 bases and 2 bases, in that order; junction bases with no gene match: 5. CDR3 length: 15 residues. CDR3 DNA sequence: TGTGCCATCAGCCCGGGACAGGGAGGCAATCAGCCCCAGCATTTT. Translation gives CAISPGQGGNQPQHF.

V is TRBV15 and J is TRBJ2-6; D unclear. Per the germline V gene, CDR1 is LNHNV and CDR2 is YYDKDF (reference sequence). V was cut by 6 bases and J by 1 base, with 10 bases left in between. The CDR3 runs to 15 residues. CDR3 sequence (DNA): TGTGCCACCAGACTCCCTAGTTCTGGGGCCAACGTCCTGACTTTC. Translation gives CATRLPSSGANVLTF. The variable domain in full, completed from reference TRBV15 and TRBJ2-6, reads DAMVIQNPRYQVTQFGKPVTLSCSQTLNHNVMYWYQQKSSQAPKLLFHYYDKDFNNEADTPDNFQSRRPNTSFCFLDIRSPGLGDTAMYLCATRLPSSGANVLTFGAGSRLTVL.

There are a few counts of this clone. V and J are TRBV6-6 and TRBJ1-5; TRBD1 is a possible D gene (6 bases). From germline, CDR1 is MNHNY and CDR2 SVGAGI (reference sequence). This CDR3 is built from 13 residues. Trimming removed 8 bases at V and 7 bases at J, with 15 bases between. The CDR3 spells CASSQGSRQPQHF. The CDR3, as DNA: TGTGCCAGCTCCCAGGGGTCAAGGCAGCCCCAGCATTTT.

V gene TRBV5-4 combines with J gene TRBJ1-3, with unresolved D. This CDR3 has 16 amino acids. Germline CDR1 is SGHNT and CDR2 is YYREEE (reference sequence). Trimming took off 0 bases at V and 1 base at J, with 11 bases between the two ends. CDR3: CASSLGVAGSGNTIYF. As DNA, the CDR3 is TGTGCCAGCAGCTTGGGTGTGGCGGGTTCTGGAAACACCATATATTTT.

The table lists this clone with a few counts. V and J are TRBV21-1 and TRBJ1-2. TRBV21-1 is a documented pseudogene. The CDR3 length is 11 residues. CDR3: CASKEVGGYTF. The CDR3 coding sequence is TGTGCCAGCAAAGAGGTGGGTGGCTACACCTTC.

Here the CDR3 DNA reads TGTGCTAGTGGTTTGGTGGGACAGGGGTATGAGCAGTTCTTC. It encodes CASGLVGQGYEQFF. This chain links TRBV12-5 with TRBJ2-1, with 10 nucleotides matching TRBD1. The CDR3 length is 14 residues. The trim removed 0 bases at V and 8 bases at J, leaving 1 base unmatched. The V gene's germline CDR1 is LGHNT and CDR2 FRNRAP.

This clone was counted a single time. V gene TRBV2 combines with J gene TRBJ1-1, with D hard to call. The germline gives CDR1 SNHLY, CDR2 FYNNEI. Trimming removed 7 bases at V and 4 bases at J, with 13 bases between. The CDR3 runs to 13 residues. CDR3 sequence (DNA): TGTGCCAGCACTGAGATGGAGAGCACTGAAGCTTTCTTT. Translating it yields CASTEMESTEAFF.

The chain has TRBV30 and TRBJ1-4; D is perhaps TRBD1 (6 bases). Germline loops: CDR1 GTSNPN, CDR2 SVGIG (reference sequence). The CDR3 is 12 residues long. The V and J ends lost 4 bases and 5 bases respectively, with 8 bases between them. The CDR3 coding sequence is TGTGCCTGGAACAGGGTGAATGAAAAACTGTTTTTT. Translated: CAWNRVNEKLFF.

CDR3 residues: CASSQGTFSYNSPLHF. The CDR3, as DNA: TGCGCCAGCAGCCAGGGGACATTCTCCTATAATTCACCCCTCCACTTT. This chain joins TRBV4-1 and TRBJ1-6, with D possibly being TRBD1 (6 bases). CDR1 and CDR2 from the germline V gene are MGHRA and YSYEKL. The CDR3 length is 16 residues. Trimming stripped 3 bases from V and 0 bases from J, with 9 bases between.

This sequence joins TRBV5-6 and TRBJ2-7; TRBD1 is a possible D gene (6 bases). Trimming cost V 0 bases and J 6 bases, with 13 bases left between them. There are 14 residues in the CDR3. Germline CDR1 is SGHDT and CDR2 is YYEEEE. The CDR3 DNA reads TGTGCCAGCAGCTTGGGGACAGTGAGAGCCGAGCAGTACTTC. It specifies CASSLGTVRAEQYF.

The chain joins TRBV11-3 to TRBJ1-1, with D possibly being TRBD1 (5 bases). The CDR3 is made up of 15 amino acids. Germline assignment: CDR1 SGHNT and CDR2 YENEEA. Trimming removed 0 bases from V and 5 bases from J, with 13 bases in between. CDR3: CASSLDQGANTEAFF. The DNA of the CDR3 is TGTGCCAGCAGCTTAGATCAGGGTGCGAATACTGAAGCTTTCTTT.

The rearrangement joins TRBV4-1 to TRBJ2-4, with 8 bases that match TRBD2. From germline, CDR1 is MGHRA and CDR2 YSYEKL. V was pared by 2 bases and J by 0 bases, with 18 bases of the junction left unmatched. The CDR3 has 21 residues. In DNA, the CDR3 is TGCGCCAGCAGCCAACTTCGCTCTTGGCGGGAGGTTCCCTTAGCCAAAAACATTCAGTACTTC. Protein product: CASSQLRSWREVPLAKNIQYF.

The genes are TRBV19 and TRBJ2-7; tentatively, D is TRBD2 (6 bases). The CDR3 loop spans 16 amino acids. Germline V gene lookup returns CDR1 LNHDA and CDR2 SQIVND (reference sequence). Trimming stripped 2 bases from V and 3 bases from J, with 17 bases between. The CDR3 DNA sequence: TGTGCCAGTAGTATATCGGGTCGGCAGGGACTCTACGAGCAGTACTTC. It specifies CASSISGRQGLYEQYF.

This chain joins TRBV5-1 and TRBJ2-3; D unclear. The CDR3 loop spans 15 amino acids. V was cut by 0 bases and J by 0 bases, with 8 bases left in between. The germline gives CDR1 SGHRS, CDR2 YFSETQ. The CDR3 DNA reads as TGCGCCAGCAGCTTGGATGCCGGGAGCACAGATACGCAGTATTTT. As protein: CASSLDAGSTDTQYF.

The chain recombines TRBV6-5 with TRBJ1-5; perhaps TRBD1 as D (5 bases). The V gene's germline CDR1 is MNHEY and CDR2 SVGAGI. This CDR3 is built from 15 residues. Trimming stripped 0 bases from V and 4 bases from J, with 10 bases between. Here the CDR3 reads CASSYSIGGNQPQHF. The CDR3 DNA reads TGTGCCAGCAGTTACTCGATCGGGGGGAATCAGCCCCAGCATTTT.

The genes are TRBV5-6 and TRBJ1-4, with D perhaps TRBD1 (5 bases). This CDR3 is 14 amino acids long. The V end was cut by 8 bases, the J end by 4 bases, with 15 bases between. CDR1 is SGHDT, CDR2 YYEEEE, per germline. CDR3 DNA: TGTGCCAGTAGACCATGGGGCCATAATGAAAAACTGTTTTTT. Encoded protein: CASRPWGHNEKLFF.

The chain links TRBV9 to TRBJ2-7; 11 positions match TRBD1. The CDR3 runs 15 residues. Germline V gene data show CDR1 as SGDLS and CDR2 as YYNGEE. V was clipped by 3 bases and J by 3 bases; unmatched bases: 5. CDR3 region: CASSGGTGGSYEQYF. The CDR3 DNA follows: TGTGCCAGCAGCGGCGGGACAGGGGGTAGCTACGAGCAGTACTTC.